This is a list of T cell receptor beta chains from one sample in a study of blood T cell repertoires in COVID-19. Sequencing was performed with immunoSEQ multiplex PCR; in TCRdb, only in-frame clones are kept and a portion is missing. Of about 260,000 clones listed, roughly 86% were seen once; the top ten hold over 7.5%. The sequenced material came from peripheral blood. These receptors were taken from a man aged 35 to 55 who had recovered from COVID-19. The CDR3 runs from the conserved cysteine through the conserved F or W. A D gene is named only where the DNA matches it firmly. A clone size is listed for some rows: how often the clone was seen (once, few, many), or a class if it is expanded.

abundance,j_gene,d_gene,v_gene,CDR3nt,CDR3aa
NA,TRBJ2-2,TRBD2,TRBV19,TGTGCCAGTAGTATTCGGTCTAGCGGGGGGGCAAGGACCGGGGAGCTGTTTTTT,CASSIRSSGGARTGELFF
NA,TRBJ1-2,NA,TRBV10-3,TGTGCCATCACATCGGCTCTGGAGGACTATGGCTACACCTTC,CAITSALEDYGYTF
NA,TRBJ2-3,NA,TRBV7-8,TGTGCCAGCAGCCCCCCTCCAGATACGCAGTATTTT,CASSPPPDTQYF
NA,TRBJ1-6,NA,TRBV5-4,TGTGCCAGCAGCTTGGGGGCGCTTGGAGGATGGAATTCACCCCTCCACTTT,CASSLGALGGWNSPLHF
NA,TRBJ1-2,NA,TRBV2,TGTGCCGGAATACGGGGTCAGACATCTGATGGCTACACCTTC,CAGIRGQTSDGYTF
NA,TRBJ2-7,NA,TRBV19,TGTGCCAGTAGTCGTGCACAGAGCTACGAGCAGTACTTC,CASSRAQSYEQYF
NA,TRBJ1-1,NA,TRBV13,TGTGCCAGCAGCTCCACGGGGTACGGATCCACTGAAGCTTTCTTT,CASSSTGYGSTEAFF
NA,TRBJ2-1,TRBD2,TRBV27,TGTGCCAGCAGTTTACTGGCTAGCGGGGGGGCTTACAATGAGCAGTTCTTC,CASSLLASGGAYNEQFF
NA,TRBJ1-6,NA,TRBV4-1,TGCGCCAGCAGCCAAGGATCAACCTATGGAGGGAAACTCGGGTCACCCCTCCACTTT,CASSQGSTYGGKLGSPLHF
NA,TRBJ2-4,NA,TRBV3-1/TRBV3-2,TGTGCCAGCAGCCAAGATACCGGGGGATTTATCAAAAACATTCAGTACTTC,CASSQDTGGFIKNIQYF
once,TRBJ2-3,TRBD2,TRBV18,TGTGCCAGCTCACCGTTAGCGGGAGGGCCGACAGATACGCAGTATTTT,CASSPLAGGPTDTQYF
NA,TRBJ1-5,NA,TRBV19,TGTGCCAGTAGTCGTAACTCCGGGACACCCCATCAGCCCCAGCATTTT,CASSRNSGTPHQPQHF
NA,TRBJ1-2,TRBD1,TRBV27,TGTGCCACCCGGACAGGGCCTTATGGCTACACCTTC,CATRTGPYGYTF
NA,TRBJ1-1,TRBD1,TRBV6-2/TRBV6-3,TGTGCCAGCAGTCGCCGGACAGGGGGCCGACTCATGAACACTGAAGCTTTCTTT,CASSRRTGGRLMNTEAFF
NA,TRBJ2-7,NA,TRBV24-1,TGTGCCACCCTGTACAGGGCGAAAGTCTACGAGCAGTACTTC,CATLYRAKVYEQYF
NA,TRBJ2-2,TRBD2,TRBV19,TGTGCCAGTCGGGCGGGGGGAGGTACCGGGGAGCTGTTTTTT,CASRAGGGTGELFF
NA,TRBJ2-7,NA,TRBV7-2,TGTGCCAGCAGAGGGGTCTCCTACGAGCAGTACTTC,CASRGVSYEQYF
NA,TRBJ2-6,NA,TRBV11-2,TGTGCCACCCCCAGGAGGGGTGAAAAGACCAACGTCCTGACTTTC,CATPRRGEKTNVLTF
NA,TRBJ2-3,TRBD1,TRBV7-8,TGTGCCAGCACCTACAGGGGGCGGGGAGATACGCAGTATTTT,CASTYRGRGDTQYF
NA,TRBJ2-3,NA,TRBV7-2,TGTGCCAGCAGCTCAAGACCCCCCCGGGAGGATACGCAGTATTTT,CASSSRPPREDTQYF
NA,TRBJ1-2,NA,TRBV29-1,TGCAGCGTTGAAGATCGGGGGGACACAGCCTATGGCTACACCTTC,CSVEDRGDTAYGYTF
NA,TRBJ1-2,TRBD1,TRBV5-5,TGTGCCAGCAGCTTGGAGACAGGGCCAATCCGGGGCTACACCTTC,CASSLETGPIRGYTF
NA,TRBJ1-4,NA,TRBV11-2,TGTGCCAGCAGCCCCTCTACTCGGGAAAAACTGTTTTTT,CASSPSTREKLFF
NA,TRBJ2-7,NA,TRBV11-3,TGTGCCAGCAGCTTAGACCCAGCCCCCGCCGGGGAGCAGTACTTC,CASSLDPAPAGEQYF
few,TRBJ2-7,NA,TRBV6-5,TGTGCCAGCAGTTACTCGAGTAGCGGAGGCTACGAGCAGTACTTC,CASSYSSSGGYEQYF
few,TRBJ1-6,NA,TRBV27,TGTGCCAGCAGGCCCAGATCCTATAATTCACCCCTCCACTTT,CASRPRSYNSPLHF
once,TRBJ2-7,NA,TRBV19,TGTGCCACCCAGGGGTCCTACGAGCAGTACTTC,CATQGSYEQYF
many,TRBJ2-5,NA,TRBV20-1,TGCAGCGCCCTATCCGGAGGGACCCAGTACTTC,CSALSGGTQYF
NA,TRBJ2-3,NA,TRBV18,TGTGCCAGCTCACAAGGTGACAGACACACAGATACGCAGTATTTT,CASSQGDRHTDTQYF
NA,TRBJ2-1,NA,TRBV9,TGTGCCAGCAGCGTAGAGGTGCGAGCGGCCCAAAATGAGCAGTTCTTC,CASSVEVRAAQNEQFF
once,TRBJ2-3,TRBD2,TRBV13,TGTGCCAGCAGCTTAGACCCCGGACTAGCGGACACAGATACGCAGTATTTT,CASSLDPGLADTDTQYF
NA,TRBJ2-7,NA,TRBV27,TGTGCCAGCAGTTTACGGGCAGGGGGGCACTACGAGCAGTACTTC,CASSLRAGGHYEQYF
once,TRBJ1-2,NA,TRBV20-1,TGCAGTGCTAGAGATATTCCGGTCTTC,CSARDIPVF
NA,TRBJ2-1,NA,TRBV10-3,TGTGCCATCAGTGAGTCGAGGCCGGAGTCCTACAATGAGCAGTTCTTC,CAISESRPESYNEQFF
NA,TRBJ2-3,NA,TRBV18,TGTGCCAGCTCGCCAATAGAGAACACAGATACGCAGTATTTT,CASSPIENTDTQYF
NA,TRBJ2-7,TRBD2,TRBV7-2,TGTGCCAGCAGCCTCGGTAGCGGGAGAGGGGGGTCGCGGGAGCAGTACTTC,CASSLGSGRGGSREQYF
NA,TRBJ1-5,TRBD1,TRBV30,TGTGCCTGGAACCCGGGACAGGGTAATCAGCCCCAGCATTTT,CAWNPGQGNQPQHF
NA,TRBJ2-7,TRBD2,TRBV5-1,TGCGCCAGCAGCCAACCATCTAGCGGGAGGTACTCCTACGAGCAGTACTTC,CASSQPSSGRYSYEQYF
NA,TRBJ2-1,TRBD2,TRBV3-1/TRBV3-2,TGTGCCAGCAGTCCATTCAGGAGGGGACTAGCGGGTGTATACAATGAGCAGTTCTTC,CASSPFRRGLAGVYNEQFF
NA,TRBJ2-1,TRBD1,TRBV11-2,TGTGCCAGCAGCCCGCGGACGATGGACAGGGTTTACAATGAGCAGTTCTTC,CASSPRTMDRVYNEQFF
NA,TRBJ2-7,NA,TRBV6-6,TGTGCCAGCAGGCGTGGGGGCGGGTACGAGCAGTACTTC,CASRRGGGYEQYF
NA,TRBJ1-1,NA,TRBV4-2,TGTGCCAGCAGCCAGGGCAGGGTCACTGAAGCTTTCTTT,CASSQGRVTEAFF
NA,TRBJ2-7,NA,TRBV6-2/TRBV6-3,TGTGCCAGCAGTTACGCCAGGAAGCGGGAGCAGTACTTC,CASSYARKREQYF
NA,TRBJ1-4,NA,TRBV4-1,TGCGCCAGCAGCCAAGTTCCAGGTACCTTCGAAAAACTGTTTTTT,CASSQVPGTFEKLFF
NA,TRBJ2-1,TRBD1,TRBV5-4,TGTGCCAGCAGCATTCGGACAGGGAAAAGGGATGAGCAGTTCTTC,CASSIRTGKRDEQFF
NA,TRBJ2-1,NA,TRBV28,TGTGCCAGCAGTTCCCGCGTCCGTGAGCAGTTCTTC,CASSSRVREQFF